This TCR beta chain was recovered during a study of blood T cell repertoires in COVID-19. About the research overall: Samples taken during acute and convalescent COVID-19 were collected in the United States, Italy and Spain. T cells, B-cell-depleted T cells, or PBMCs supplied cDNA or gDNA.

Methods used by the authors: The assay estimated nucleated cells by amplifying reference gene primers. This table comes from immunoSEQ multiplex PCR, and its TCRdb copy is limited to in-frame clones, with some not included. V, J and clone size were drawn from that table, and D and trimming were deduced from the DNA. Here the sample spans roughly 500,000 clones, approximately 83% being singletons. Per the germline V gene, CDR1 is SEHNR and CDR2 is FQNEAQ (reference sequence). Trimming shortened V by 0 bases and J by 0 bases, and 10 bases separated the two germline ends. The CDR3 is made up of 16 amino acids.

The clonotype originates from a human donor in a cohort sampled during active COVID-19. The sequenced sample consisted of peripheral blood. The gene calls are TRBV7-9 and TRBJ2-3, with D possibly TRBD1 on 6 matching bases. CDR3 amino acids: CASSLAQGLSTDTQYF. Here the CDR3 DNA reads TGTGCCAGCAGCTTAGCCCAGGGGCTAAGCACAGATACGCAGTATTTT.